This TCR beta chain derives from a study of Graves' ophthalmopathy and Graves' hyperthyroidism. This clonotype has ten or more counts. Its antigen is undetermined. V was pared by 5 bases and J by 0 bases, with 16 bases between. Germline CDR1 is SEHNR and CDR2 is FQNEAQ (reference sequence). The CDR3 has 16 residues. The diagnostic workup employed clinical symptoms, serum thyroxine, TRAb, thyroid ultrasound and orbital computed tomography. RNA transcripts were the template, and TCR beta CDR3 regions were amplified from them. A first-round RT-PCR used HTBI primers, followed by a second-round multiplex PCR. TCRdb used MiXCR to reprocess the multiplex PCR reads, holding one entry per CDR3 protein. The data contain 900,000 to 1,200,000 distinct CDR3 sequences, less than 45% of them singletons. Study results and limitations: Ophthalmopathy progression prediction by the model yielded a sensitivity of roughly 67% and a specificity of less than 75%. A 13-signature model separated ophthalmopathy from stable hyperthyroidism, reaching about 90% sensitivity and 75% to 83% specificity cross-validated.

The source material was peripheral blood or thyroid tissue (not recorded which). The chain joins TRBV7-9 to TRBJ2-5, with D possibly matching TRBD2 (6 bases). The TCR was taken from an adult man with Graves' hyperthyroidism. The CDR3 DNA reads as TGTGCCAGCAGCCTAGGCGGGACGGAGTACCAAGAGACCCAGTACTTC. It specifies CASSLGGTEYQETQYF.